A selection of T cell receptor beta chains follows, all from one sample in a study of T cells expressing NK-cell markers. From its re-call of the 5' RACE reads, TCRdb lists each CDR3 protein once, without DNA. The sample's table shows roughly 180,000 distinct CDR3 sequences. The sequenced material came from blood T cells: a sorted CD56 or NKG2C T cell subset, CD4+ or CD8+ T cells, or bulk PBMC T cells (not recorded which). The receptor source for this set is a woman aged 18 to 75 in good health. Both conserved end residues are part of each CDR3.

CDR3 protein	J gene	V gene
CASRQGAGTDTQYF	TRBJ2-3	TRBV12-3/TRBV12-4
CASSSARQQETQYF	TRBJ2-5	TRBV7-9
CASSRTTSGATYNEQFF	TRBJ2-1	TRBV18
CASSLVSVLEQFF	TRBJ2-1	TRBV5-6
CAISETGQGGSGQYF	TRBJ2-7	TRBV10-3
CASSLMGQDEQYF	TRBJ2-7	TRBV7-9
CSVYRPQTTGSTEAFF	TRBJ1-1	TRBV29-1
CASGQAITDTQYF	TRBJ2-3	TRBV28
CASSQDHQEGTEAFF	TRBJ1-1	TRBV4-2
CATAGSLDNEQFF	TRBJ2-1	TRBV24-1
CASSQDASPRDTEAFF	TRBJ1-1	TRBV3-1
CATTEGSYNEQFF	TRBJ2-1	TRBV12-3/TRBV12-4
CAISGTSGGTDTQYF	TRBJ2-3	TRBV10-3
CASSPLGIGEQYF	TRBJ2-7	TRBV7-9
CASSLLGRGEKLFF	TRBJ1-4	TRBV12-3/TRBV12-4
CASSPQGLSYEQYF	TRBJ2-7	TRBV9
CASSRGGSSYEQYF	TRBJ2-7	TRBV21-1
CASSLYISGETQYF	TRBJ2-5	TRBV7-6
CASSSHEGEKLFF	TRBJ1-4	TRBV5-1
CASSSWTGATYEQYF	TRBJ2-7	TRBV5-1
CASSPGQVLPPEQYF	TRBJ2-7	TRBV5-1
CASSQGWGVGSTDTQYF	TRBJ2-3	TRBV4-2
CASSQDRGVNTEAFF	TRBJ1-1	TRBV3-1
CSARDQVAGSYSPLHF	TRBJ1-6	TRBV20-1
CASSVLQDLMNTEAFF	TRBJ1-1	TRBV9